The 27 T cell receptor beta chains given below trace back to one sample, sequenced in a study of neoadjuvant anti-PD-1 for oral cavity cancer. The assay was immunoSEQ multiplex PCR, and TCRdb's table has in-frame clones only and misses some. The sample lists tens of thousands of clones; about 83% were seen once. Sequenced here: PBMCs, sampled before nivolumab (anti-PD-1) treatment. These receptors came from a person aged 35-79 years with oral cavity squamous cell carcinoma.

The chain is built from TRBV6-1 and TRBJ2-7; 10 nucleotides line up with TRBD1. V was pared by 6 bases and J by 3 bases, with 5 bases of the junction left unmatched. CDR3 size: 14 residues. The germline CDR1 and CDR2 sequences are MNHNS and SASEGT. CDR3 region: CASRPGQGHYEQYF. The CDR3 DNA follows: TGTGCCAGCAGACCGGGACAGGGGCACTACGAGCAGTACTTC.

J is TRBJ2-2 and V is TRBV6-1, with unresolved D. CDR3 length: 13 amino acids. Trimming left V 3 bases short and J 4 bases short, with 6 bases between. CDR1 is MNHNS and CDR2 is SASEGT in the germline V gene. DNA of the CDR3: TGTGCCAGCAGTGAGGGCGTCACCGGGGAGCTGTTTTTT. Protein: CASSEGVTGELFF.

The chain carries TRBV20-1 and TRBJ1-2; D gene uncertain. Trimming cost V 8 bases and J 4 bases, with 8 bases left between them. This CDR3 is built from 10 residues. Germline loops: CDR1 DFQATT, CDR2 SNEGSKA (reference sequence). CDR3 residues: CSTAGYGYTF. CDR3 DNA sequence: TGCAGTACCGCGGGCTATGGCTACACCTTC.

This sequence joins TRBV5-6 and TRBJ2-2, with 12 bases that match TRBD2. CDR1 SGHDT and CDR2 YYEEEE come from the germline V gene. J lost 4 bases, V lost 3 bases, and 13 bases had no gene match. CDR3 length: 19 residues. The CDR3 sequence is CASSSVALLAGGLTGELFF. CDR3 bases: TGTGCCAGCAGCTCGGTCGCATTACTAGCGGGAGGACTCACCGGGGAGCTGTTTTTT.

The chain carries TRBV5-5 and TRBJ2-7; D is ambiguous. The germline gives CDR1 SGHKS, CDR2 YYEKEE (reference sequence). There are 15 residues in the CDR3. V was pared by 1 base and J by 6 bases, with 17 bases between. CDR3 sequence reads: CASSLKSLVPREQYF. In DNA, the CDR3 is TGTGCCAGCAGCTTGAAAAGCCTTGTACCACGCGAGCAGTACTTC. Full variable domain (remainder filled in from reference TRBV5-5 and TRBJ2-7): DAGVTQSPTHLIKTRGQQVTLRCSPISGHKSVSWYQQVLGQGPQFIFQYYEKEERGRGNFPDRFSARQFPNYSSELNVNALLLGDSALYLCASSLKSLVPREQYFGPGTRLTVT.

The chain employs TRBV27 and TRBJ2-7; TRBD2 is a possible D gene (6 bases). CDR1 is MNHEY and CDR2 is SMNVEV in the germline V gene (reference sequence). Trimming removed 5 bases from V and 3 bases from J, with 11 bases in between. The CDR3 is 13 amino acids. CDR3 DNA: TGTGCCAGCAGTCAGGTAGCGGACTACGAGCAGTACTTC. It translates to CASSQVADYEQYF.

This chain joins TRBV9 and TRBJ2-4, with 8 bases matching TRBD1. The junction had 13 bases not matched to a gene; V was cut back by 0 bases and J by 2 bases. Germline CDR1 is SGDLS and CDR2 is YYNGEE. This CDR3 contains 19 residues. In nucleotides, the CDR3 is TGTGCCAGCAGCGTAGATCCCCCCGGACAGGGCAGGACCAAAAACATTCAGTACTTC. Amino acid sequence: CASSVDPPGQGRTKNIQYF.

The chain couples TRBV2 to TRBJ1-5, with D possibly TRBD1 on 6 matching bases. Germline assignment: CDR1 SNHLY and CDR2 FYNNEI. The CDR3 contains 14 residues. The V and J ends lost 3 bases and 6 bases respectively, with 12 bases between them. Here the CDR3 reads CASSDSGGGQPQHF. The CDR3 DNA reads TGTGCCAGCAGTGATTCCGGGGGCGGTCAGCCCCAGCATTTT.

J is TRBJ1-1 and V is TRBV7-9; the D is unclear. The CDR3 is 13 amino acids. The germline V gene encodes CDR1 SEHNR and CDR2 FQNEAQ (reference sequence). V lost 5 bases and J lost 5, with 12 bases in between. In DNA, the CDR3 is TGTGCCAGCAGCAACCGCGGGTTGACTGAAGCTTTCTTT. Amino acid sequence: CASSNRGLTEAFF.

A few counts support this clone. The gene calls are TRBV4-1 and TRBJ2-1, with 7 bases lining up with TRBD2. The CDR3 is made up of 18 amino acids. CDR1 and CDR2 (germline): MGHRA, YSYEKL. After removal of 0 bases from V and 5 bases from J, the junction contained 13 bases not matched to a gene. CDR3 sequence: CASSQEGVVGGNHNEQFF. The CDR3 nucleotides are TGCGCCAGCAGCCAAGAAGGGGTTGTGGGGGGGAACCACAATGAGCAGTTCTTC.

This chain uses TRBV18 with TRBJ1-2; TRBD1 matches at 12 bases. CDR3 length: 15 residues. V was pared by 1 base and J by 5 bases, with 2 bases of the junction left unmatched. Germline V gene lookup returns CDR1 KGHSH and CDR2 LQKENI. CDR3 nucleotide sequence: TGTGCCAGCTCACCACGGGACAGGGGGCGATATGGCTACACCTTC. Encoded protein: CASSPRDRGRYGYTF.

The V and J genes are TRBV30 and TRBJ1-1, with D uncertain. The CDR3 spans 12 residues. V dropped 3 bases and J dropped 1 base, with 6 bases sitting between them. Per the germline V gene, CDR1 is GTSNPN and CDR2 is SVGIG (reference sequence). CDR3: CAWRMANTEAFF. In nucleotides, the CDR3 is TGTGCCTGGAGAATGGCGAACACTGAAGCTTTCTTT.

This chain joins TRBV2 and TRBJ2-1; D might be TRBD1 or TRBD2, each matching 5 bases. The CDR3 is 15 residues long. CDR1 is SNHLY and CDR2 is FYNNEI in the germline V gene. V was trimmed by 4 bases and J by 2 bases, leaving 12 bases between them. The CDR3 here is CASSVRGAAYNEQFF. The CDR3 DNA follows: TGTGCCAGCAGTGTTCGAGGGGCAGCCTACAATGAGCAGTTCTTC.

This rearrangement joins TRBV11-2 to TRBJ2-7; 11 bases line up with TRBD2. Germline trimming cut 7 bases from V and 2 bases from J; bases unmatched to any gene: 13. Germline CDR1 reads SGHAT; CDR2 reads FQNNGV. The CDR3 loop spans 17 amino acids. The CDR3 coding sequence is TGTGCCAGCACCTCCGCTCTCGGGACTAGCGGAACCTACGAGCAGTACTTC. It specifies CASTSALGTSGTYEQYF. Complete variable domain (other parts from reference TRBV11-2 and TRBJ2-7): EAGVAQSPRYKIIEKRQSVAFWCNPISGHATLYWYQQILGQGPKLLIQFQNNGVVDDSQLPKDRFSAERLKGVDSTLKIQPAKLEDSAVYLCASTSALGTSGTYEQYFGPGTRLTVT.

This chain links TRBV19 with TRBJ2-2, with TRBD1 matching over 9 bases. V lost 6 bases and J lost 6; bases outside the gene matches: 2. Per the germline V gene, CDR1 is LNHDA and CDR2 is SQIVND (reference sequence). This CDR3 has 13 amino acids. The CDR3 DNA is TGTGCCAGTAGACAGGGGGCGGCCGGGGAGCTGTTTTTT. This encodes CASRQGAAGELFF.

On this clone: An end of the junction differs from the germline gene, which may be a read error. The chain recombines TRBV7-8 with TRBJ1-4, with 7 bases lining up with TRBD1. The CDR3 is made up of 16 amino acids. Germline CDR1 and CDR2: SGHVS and FQNEAQ. DNA for the CDR3: TGTGCCAGCACCTTAAACAGGGGTCTCTTTAGTGAAAAACTGTTTTTT. This codes for CASTLNRGLFSEKLFF.

The chain uses TRBV7-6 and TRBJ2-1; 7 nucleotides match TRBD2. The V gene's germline CDR1 is SGHVS and CDR2 FNYEAQ. V was pared by 1 base and J by 3 bases, with 6 bases of the junction left unmatched. This CDR3 contains 16 residues. The CDR3 DNA reads TGTGCCAGCAGCTTAGTGGGCGGGAGAGTCTACAATGAGCAGTTCTTC. The encoded protein is CASSLVGGRVYNEQFF.

The V gene is TRBV11-2, the J gene TRBJ1-1; no reliable D call. Trimming removed 3 bases from V and 1 base from J, with 9 bases in between. Looked up from germline, CDR1 is SGHAT and CDR2 is FQNNGV. The CDR3 is made up of 14 amino acids. The CDR3 loop is CASSFSGSNTEAFF. CDR3 nucleotide sequence: TGTGCCAGCAGCTTTTCGGGATCGAACACTGAAGCTTTCTTT.

The chain employs TRBV29-1 and TRBJ1-2; 7 bases align to TRBD1. Trimming took 8 bases from V and 6 from J; bases not matched to a gene: 9. The CDR3 loop spans 12 amino acids. The germline CDR1 and CDR2 sequences are SQVTM and ANQGSEA. The chain's CDR3 is CSSGDRDNGYTF. As DNA, the CDR3 is TGCAGCTCGGGAGACAGGGATAATGGCTACACCTTC.

The V call is TRBV6-5, the J call TRBJ1-2; 7 nucleotides match TRBD1. The CDR3 extends over 14 amino acids. CDR1 is MNHEY and CDR2 is SVGAGI in the germline V gene. The V gene end was trimmed by 5 bases and the J gene end by 8 bases; junction bases not matched to a gene: 11. The DNA for the CDR3 is TGTGCCAGCAGTCCCGAGGGGGCCCGGAGAGGCTACACCTTC. It specifies CASSPEGARRGYTF.

The chain is built from TRBV4-1 and TRBJ1-5, with D unresolved. Germline CDR1 reads MGHRA; CDR2 reads YSYEKL. Trimming removed 4 bases at V and 2 bases at J, with 12 bases between. The CDR3 totals 15 residues. CDR3 sequence: CASSLRSQGNQPQHF. Here the CDR3 DNA reads TGCGCCAGCAGCCTCAGGTCGCAGGGCAATCAGCCCCAGCATTTT.

V gene TRBV6-1 combines with J gene TRBJ1-2; a possible D gene is TRBD1 (5 bases). The CDR3 sequence is 14 residues long. Deletions cut 7 bases from V and 5 bases from J, with 17 bases between. Germline V CDR1 and CDR2: MNHNS, SASEGT. The CDR3 loop is CASISLRGGYGYTF. CDR3 DNA: TGTGCCAGCATTTCCCTTCGGGGGGGATATGGCTACACCTTC.

The J gene is TRBJ1-2, the V gene TRBV7-9; perhaps TRBD1 as D (6 bases). CDR3 length: 12 residues. CDR1 and CDR2 (germline): SEHNR, FQNEAQ (reference sequence). V was shortened by 1 base and J by 7 bases, with 7 bases between the two germline ends. CDR3 residues: CASSLGGLGYTF. CDR3 bases: TGTGCCAGCAGCTTAGGGGGGCTTGGCTACACCTTC.

This clone was found a few times. V usage is TRBV2 and J usage is TRBJ2-7, with TRBD1 as a possible D gene (5 bases). In germline, CDR1 is SNHLY, CDR2 FYNNEI. The length of the CDR3 is 14 residues. Trimming cost V 5 bases and J 0 bases, with 11 bases left between them. CDR3 residues: CASSFQGYSYEQYF. For the CDR3, the DNA is TGTGCCAGCAGTTTTCAGGGTTACTCCTACGAGCAGTACTTC.

This CDR3 is CASSLGRGVAREQFF. CDR3 coding DNA: TGTGCCAGCAGCTTAGGGCGGGGGGTGGCGCGTGAGCAGTTCTTC. The chain carries TRBV7-2 and TRBJ2-1; 8 nucleotides align to TRBD2. Germline assignment: CDR1 SGHTA and CDR2 FQGNSA. Losses at the gene ends were 1 base for V and 9 bases for J; bases not matched to a gene: 8. The CDR3 consists of 15 residues.

The chain is built from TRBV7-6 and TRBJ2-3; 12 bases fit TRBD2. The CDR3 extends over 18 amino acids. Germline trimming cut 2 bases from V and 1 base from J; bases unmatched to any gene: 7. Germline CDR1 is SGHVS and CDR2 is FNYEAQ. CDR3 bases: TGTGCCAGCAGCTTATGGGCTAGCGGGGGGGCCGGCACAGATACGCAGTATTTT. The encoded protein is CASSLWASGGAGTDTQYF.

J is TRBJ2-2 and V is TRBV7-6, with 7 bases lining up with TRBD1. The CDR3 covers 16 residues. CDR1 and CDR2 from the germline V gene are SGHVS and FNYEAQ. V was pared by 4 bases and J by 4 bases, with 9 bases of the junction left unmatched. The CDR3 protein is CASSSLTGFFTGELFF. For the CDR3, the DNA is TGTGCCAGCAGCTCCCTGACAGGGTTTTTCACCGGGGAGCTGTTTTTT.